This T cell receptor (beta chain) emerged from a study of T cell repertoires in cytomegalovirus infection. Study at large: Matching HLA type and CMV infection were both indicated by public TCR beta signatures.

Via MiXCR, TCRdb re-called the reads, giving one row per CDR3 protein. The sample consists of about 470,000 distinct CDR3 sequences, about 42% of them appearing once. Regarding this clonotype: Its specificity is unknown.

The sequenced sample was cultured PBMCs, obtained from culture after CMV antigen stimulation. This clonotype was sampled from a human donor in good health (CMV status not recorded). Some clones in this sample may be carry-over from other donors' samples.

Here the CDR3 DNA reads TGTGCCAGCAGCTTAGGGGATCCGGGCCACGAGCAGTACTTC. Its translation: CASSLGDPGHEQYF. The rearrangement uses TRBV11-2 and TRBJ2-7; D call uncertain. V lost 1 base to trimming and J lost 5 bases, with 12 bases between them. The germline gives CDR1 SGHAT, CDR2 FQNNGV. The CDR3 totals 14 residues.